The table lists the clone carrying this TCR beta chain with a few counts. The CDR3 contains 16 residues. V was shortened by 8 bases and J by 9 bases, with 23 bases between the two germline ends. The germline CDR1 and CDR2 sequences are MNHEY and SVGEGT. TCRdb independently ran MiXCR on the RT-PCR reads; one entry per CDR3 protein. The sample has approximately 720,000 distinct CDR3 sequences; more than 13% are singletons. The sample was memory CD4+ T cells from blood. V and J are TRBV6-2 or TRBV6-3 and TRBJ1-6, with a possible D match to TRBD1 (5 bases). This sequence was found in a female donor in good health, serving as a healthy control. In DNA form, the CDR3 reads TGTGCCAGCTCTCCGGGGACCGGACATCCTATTTCACCCCTCCACTTT. This codes for CASSPGTGHPISPLHF.